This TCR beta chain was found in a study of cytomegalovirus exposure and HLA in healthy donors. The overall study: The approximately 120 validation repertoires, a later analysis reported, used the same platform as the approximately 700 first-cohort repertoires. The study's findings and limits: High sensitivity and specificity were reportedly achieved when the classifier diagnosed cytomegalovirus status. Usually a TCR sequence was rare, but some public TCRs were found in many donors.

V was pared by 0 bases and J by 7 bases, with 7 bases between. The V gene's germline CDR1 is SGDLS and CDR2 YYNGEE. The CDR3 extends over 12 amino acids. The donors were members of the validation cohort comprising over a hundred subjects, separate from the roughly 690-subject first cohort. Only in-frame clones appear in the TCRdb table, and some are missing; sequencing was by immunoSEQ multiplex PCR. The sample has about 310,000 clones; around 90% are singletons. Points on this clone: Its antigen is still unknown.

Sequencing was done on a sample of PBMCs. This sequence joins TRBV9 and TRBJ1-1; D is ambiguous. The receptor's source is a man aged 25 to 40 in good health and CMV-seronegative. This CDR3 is CASSVAEGEAFF. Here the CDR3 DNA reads TGTGCCAGCAGCGTAGCTGAGGGTGAAGCTTTCTTT.